The T cell receptor beta chain under discussion was sequenced for a study of blood T cells in healthy people across ages. This clonotype showed up just a few times. Through a sample-barcoded 5' primer and a J-beta primer mix, a second PCR was run for roughly 7 to 11 cycles. Each CDR3 protein gets one entry after TCRdb re-called the 5' RACE reads with MiXCR. The sample records over a million distinct CDR3 sequences, about 40% being singletons. The germline V gene has CDR1 SQVTM and CDR2 ANQGSEA. The V end was cut by 4 bases, the J end by 7 bases, with 20 bases between. The CDR3 length is 14 residues. Each donor had approximately 10 milliliters of peripheral blood drawn.

This chain links TRBV29-1 with TRBJ2-7; tentatively, D is TRBD2 (6 bases). The source material was blood. The clonotype originates from a woman younger than 35 in good health. CDR3 in amino acids: CSVGFWREVGEQYF. The DNA of the CDR3 is TGCAGCGTTGGTTTCTGGAGGGAGGTTGGAGAGCAGTACTTC.